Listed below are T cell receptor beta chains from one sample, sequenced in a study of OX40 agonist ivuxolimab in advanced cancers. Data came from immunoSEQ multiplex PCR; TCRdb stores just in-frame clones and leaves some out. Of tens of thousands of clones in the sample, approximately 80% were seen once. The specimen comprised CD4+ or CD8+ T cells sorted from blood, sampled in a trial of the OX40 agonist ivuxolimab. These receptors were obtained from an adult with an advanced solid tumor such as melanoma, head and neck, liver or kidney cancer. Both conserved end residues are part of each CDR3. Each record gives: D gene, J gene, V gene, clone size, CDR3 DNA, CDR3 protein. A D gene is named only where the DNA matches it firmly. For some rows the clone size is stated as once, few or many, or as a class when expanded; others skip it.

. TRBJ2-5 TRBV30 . TGTGCCTGGAGTGTGCAGCAAGAGACCCAGTACTTC CAWSVQQETQYF
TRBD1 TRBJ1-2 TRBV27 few TGTGCCAGCAGTCCACAGGGGACCTATGGCTACACCTTC CASSPQGTYGYTF
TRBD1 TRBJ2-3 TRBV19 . TGTGCCAGTATGTGGGGGACAGGGGGTTCAGATACGCAGTATTTT CASMWGTGGSDTQYF
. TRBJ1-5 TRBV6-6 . TGTGCCAGCAGTTATAATTCACAGGGTAATCAGCCCCAGCATTTT CASSYNSQGNQPQHF
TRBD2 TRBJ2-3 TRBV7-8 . TGTGCCAGCAGCTCGACTAGCGGCACAGATACGCAGTATTTT CASSSTSGTDTQYF
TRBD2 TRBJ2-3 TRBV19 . TGTGCCAGTAGTTCTAGCGGGATTGTAGATACGCAGTATTTT CASSSSGIVDTQYF
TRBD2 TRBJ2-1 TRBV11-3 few TGTGCCAGCAGCCAGGGACTAGCGGATTACAATGAGCAGTTCTTC CASSQGLADYNEQFF
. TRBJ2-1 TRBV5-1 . TGCGCCAGCAGCTTGGAGACCGGCGATGAGCAGTTCTTC CASSLETGDEQFF
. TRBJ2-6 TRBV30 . TGTGCCTGGAGTTTAGACTCTGGGGCCAACGTCCTGACTTTC CAWSLDSGANVLTF
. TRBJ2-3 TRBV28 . TGTGCCAGCACCAGCGGCACTAGCACAGATACGCAGTATTTT CASTSGTSTDTQYF
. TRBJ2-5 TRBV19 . TGTGCCAGTAGTATAGATGGCCCCGCGGACGCGTACCAAGAGACCCAGTACTTC CASSIDGPADAYQETQYF
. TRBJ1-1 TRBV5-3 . TGTGCCGAAGGGGTCACTGAAGCTTTCTTT CAEGVTEAFF
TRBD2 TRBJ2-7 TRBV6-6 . TGTGCCAGCAGCACGGGGGGGTTCGAGCAGTACTTC CASSTGGFEQYF
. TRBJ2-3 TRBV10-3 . TGTGCCATCAGTGATAAACAGGATTCAGATACGCAGTATTTT CAISDKQDSDTQYF
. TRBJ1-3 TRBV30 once TGTGCCTGGACCCGACCCCCCTCAGCCCCTGGAAACACCATATATTTT CAWTRPPSAPGNTIYF
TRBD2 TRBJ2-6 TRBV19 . TGTGCCAGTAGACTAGCGGGAGAAGCTGGGGCCAACGTCCTGACTTTC CASRLAGEAGANVLTF
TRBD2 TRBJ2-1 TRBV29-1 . TGCAGCGTTGAAGATGGCGGGAGTGAGCAGTTCTTC CSVEDGGSEQFF
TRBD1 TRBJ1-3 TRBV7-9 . TGTGCCAGCAGCTTTACAGGGGAATCTGGAAACACCATATATTTT CASSFTGESGNTIYF
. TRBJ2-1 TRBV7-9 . TGTGCCAGCAGCTTAGGGGATTTCCTTTACAATGAGCAGTTCTTC CASSLGDFLYNEQFF
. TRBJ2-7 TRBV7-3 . TGTGCCAGCAGCCCCATGGGGGGCTCGGGGGACGAGCAGTACTTC CASSPMGGSGDEQYF
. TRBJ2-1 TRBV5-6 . TGTGCCAGCAGCTTATTCGCATCCTACAATGAGCAGTTCTTC CASSLFASYNEQFF
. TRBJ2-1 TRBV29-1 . TGCAGCGTGGCCTCTCCGGACCGACCTGCCGGAGAGCAGTTCTTC CSVASPDRPAGEQFF
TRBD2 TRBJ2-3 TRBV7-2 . TGTGCCAGCAGCTTACGGGGACTAGCAGGAGATACGCAGTATTTT CASSLRGLAGDTQYF
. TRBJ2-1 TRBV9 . TGTGCCAGCAGCGTAGCACTAGCCGTAGGGAATGAGCAGTTCTTC CASSVALAVGNEQFF